Each of the 29 T cell receptor beta chains below was sequenced from the same sample in a study of blood T cells in healthy people across ages. Through a sample-barcoded 5' primer and a J-beta primer mix, a second PCR was run for roughly 6 to 12 cycles. TCRdb analysed the 5' RACE reads with MiXCR anew, one entry per CDR3 protein. The profile shows 1.5 million to 2 million distinct CDR3 sequences, roughly 52% of them singletons. The sample comprised blood. These TCRs come from a middle-aged woman in good health.

This clonotype was picked up a small number of times. This chain links TRBV12-3 or TRBV12-4 with TRBJ2-5; TRBD2 aligns across 8 bases. Trimming took 8 bases from V and 5 from J; bases not matched to a gene: 25. The CDR3 covers 19 residues. The CDR3: CASSPSGGGPIGGLETQYF. CDR3 DNA sequence: TGTGCCAGCTCTCCCTCGGGGGGGGGGCCGATTGGTGGTTTGGAGACCCAGTACTTC.

This clonotype was picked up a small number of times. The V gene is TRBV6-5, the J gene TRBJ1-2, with a possible D match to TRBD1 (5 bases). Trimming took 0 bases from V and 2 from J, leaving 7 bases between them. CDR1 is MNHEY and CDR2 is SVGAGI in the germline V gene. The CDR3 contains 14 residues. DNA of the CDR3: TGTGCCAGCAGTTACTCTCCAGGGAACTATGGCTACACCTTC. It yields the protein CASSYSPGNYGYTF.

This chain uses TRBV29-1 with TRBJ1-2; 7 bases agree with TRBD1. The CDR3 covers 14 residues. Germline loops: CDR1 SQVTM, CDR2 ANQGSEA. After removal of 6 bases from V and 3 bases from J, the junction contained 10 bases not matched to a gene. The CDR3 DNA sequence: TGCAGCGTCGCCCCACAGGGGAAGGACTATGGCTACACCTTC. Translated, it gives CSVAPQGKDYGYTF.

In this sample, this clonotype turned up a few times. This chain joins TRBV13 and TRBJ1-2, with 8 bases identical to TRBD1. V lost 4 bases to trimming and J lost 8 bases; unmatched junction nucleotides: 9. Germline CDR1 and CDR2: PRHDT and FYEKMQ (reference sequence). The CDR3 contains 14 residues. The CDR3 coding sequence is TGTGCCAGCAGCTCACCCCGGACAGGGAGAGGCTACACCTTC. Its protein is CASSSPRTGRGYTF.

The V call is TRBV7-6, the J call TRBJ2-5, with 10 bases fitting TRBD1. After removal of 0 bases from V and 11 bases from J, the junction contained 9 bases not matched to a gene. The CDR3 is made up of 15 amino acids. CDR1 is SGHVS and CDR2 is FNYEAQ in the germline V gene. The chain's CDR3 is CASSLAGQGFHVQYF. Here the CDR3 DNA reads TGTGCCAGCAGCTTAGCGGGACAGGGGTTCCACGTGCAGTACTTC.

This sequence joins TRBV20-1 and TRBJ2-7; a possible D gene is TRBD1 (5 bases). The germline V gene has CDR1 DFQATT and CDR2 SNEGSKA (reference sequence). The CDR3 length is 17 residues. Trimming shortened V by 0 bases and J by 0 bases, and 18 bases separated the two germline ends. The CDR3 spells CSARDRNRFGISYEQYF. CDR3 in DNA: TGCAGTGCTAGAGATCGAAACAGGTTTGGTATCTCCTACGAGCAGTACTTC.

The V gene is TRBV14, the J gene TRBJ2-4; D is unresolved. This CDR3 has 16 residues. The germline CDR1 and CDR2 sequences are SGHDN and FVKESK. Trimming pared 0 bases from V and 3 bases from J, leaving 12 bases between. The DNA of the CDR3 is TGTGCCAGCAGCCAAGACCCCGGGCTTGGCAAAAACATTCAGTACTTC. Translated: CASSQDPGLGKNIQYF.

V usage is TRBV13 and J usage is TRBJ2-1, with no clear D. This CDR3 comprises 15 residues. V was cut by 5 bases and J by 9 bases, with 20 bases left in between. From germline, CDR1 is PRHDT and CDR2 FYEKMQ (reference sequence). The CDR3 DNA sequence: TGTGCCAGCAGCGCGACTGGCATGGCGAACGGTGAGCAGTTCTTC. It specifies CASSATGMANGEQFF.

This rearrangement joins TRBV5-1 to TRBJ2-1; D is ambiguous. CDR3 length equals 17 residues. V lost 5 bases and J lost 7, with 25 bases in between. Looked up from germline, CDR1 is SGHRS and CDR2 is YFSETQ. CDR3 nucleotides: TGCGCCAGCAGTTCGGCCTGGGCGGACCAGGTCGGGAATGAGCAGTTCTTC. Encoded protein: CASSSAWADQVGNEQFF.

The V gene is TRBV4-2, the J gene TRBJ2-7; the match to TRBD1 covers 10 bases. J gave up 2 bases and V 3 bases, and 7 bases lay outside the gene matches. Germline V gene data show CDR1 as LGHNA and CDR2 as YNFKEQ. The CDR3 sequence is 16 residues long. The CDR3, as DNA: TGTGCCAGCAGCCAGATCGGACAGGGGGGAGCCTACGAGCAGTACTTC. It translates to CASSQIGQGGAYEQYF.

This clonotype occurred many times. Germline is not matched at one junction end, which may reflect a read error. The CDR3: CASSLGPEETQYF. The CDR3 DNA reads TGTGCCAGCAGTTTAGGTCCAGAAGAGACCCAGTACTTC. The chain links TRBV5-1 to TRBJ2-5; D gene unclear. This CDR3 is built from 13 residues. Germline lookup yields CDR1 SGHRS and CDR2 YFSETQ.

This clonotype has more than one count but fewer than ten. The CDR3 sequence: CASSQDLAGGIANYGYTF. The CDR3 DNA follows: TGCGCCAGCAGCCAAGATTTGGCAGGGGGAATAGCTAACTATGGCTACACCTTC. The chain joins TRBV4-3 to TRBJ1-2; 7 bases match TRBD1. CDR1 and CDR2 (germline): LGHNA, YSLEER. V lost 0 bases to trimming and J lost 0 bases; unmatched junction nucleotides: 10. This CDR3 has 18 amino acids.

The J gene is TRBJ2-5, the V gene TRBV12-3 or TRBV12-4; D perhaps matches TRBD1 (6 bases). TRBJ2-7 explains the end of the DNA better; the J call may be wrong. This CDR3 region has 12 residues. The CDR3 loop reads CASSKQGAEQYF. CDR3 in DNA: TGTGCCAGCAGTAAACAGGGCGCCGAGCAGTACTTC.

The chain uses TRBV7-2 and TRBJ2-4; either TRBD1 or TRBD2 may supply D (6 bases each). Germline V gives CDR1 SGHTA, CDR2 FQGNSA. The ends were cut back, 5 bases at V and 5 bases at J, with 16 bases in the middle. This CDR3 has 15 amino acids. This CDR3 is CASSGGLQGQNIQYF. CDR3 coding DNA: TGTGCCAGCAGCGGAGGACTACAGGGCCAAAACATTCAGTACTTC.

V is TRBV6-1 and J is TRBJ1-2; D ambiguous. Germline lookup yields CDR1 MNHNS and CDR2 SASEGT. Between the trimmed V and J ends, which lost 2 bases and 0 bases, there was a span of 13 bases. This CDR3 is 16 amino acids long. The CDR3 loop reads CASSELFGSANYGYTF. In nucleotides, the CDR3 is TGTGCCAGCAGTGAATTGTTCGGCAGCGCTAACTATGGCTACACCTTC.

This rearrangement joins TRBV7-9 to TRBJ1-2; TRBD1 matches at 8 bases. This CDR3 contains 14 residues. Trimming took 5 bases from V and 8 from J; bases not matched to a gene: 10. Germline-derived CDR1 and CDR2 are SEHNR and FQNEAQ (reference sequence). The CDR3 spells CASSTLTGVEGYTF. CDR3 DNA sequence: TGTGCCAGCAGCACTCTGACAGGGGTGGAGGGCTACACCTTC.

The genes are TRBV7-2 and TRBJ2-3; D call uncertain. Germline assignment: CDR1 SGHTA and CDR2 FQGNSA. The CDR3 is 13 residues long. V dropped 5 bases and J dropped 5 bases, with 11 bases sitting between them. CDR3 protein: CASSLMRRDTQYF. CDR3 nucleotides: TGTGCCAGCAGCCTAATGAGGAGAGATACGCAGTATTTT.

Details on this clonotype: The junction departs from germline at one end; a sequencing error may be responsible. V and J are TRBV11-2 and TRBJ1-6; TRBD1 might be the D (6 bases). The CDR3 consists of 14 residues. Germline CDR1 reads SGHAT; CDR2 reads FQNNGV. This CDR3 is CTSSPGGIGSPLHF. CDR3 nucleotide sequence: TGTACCAGCAGCCCTGGGGGCATAGGATCACCCCTCCACTTT.

To note about this clonotype: A much larger clone differs from this one at a single base, so this may be a read error. The V call is TRBV7-2, the J call TRBJ2-5; the D gene is possibly TRBD2 (6 bases). The CDR3 loop spans 15 amino acids. Germline V gene data show CDR1 as SGHTA and CDR2 as FQGNSA. Trimming removed 5 bases at V and 11 bases at J, with 24 bases between. CDR3: CASSHGGSLGNEQYF. In DNA form, the CDR3 reads TGTGCCAGCAGCCACGGGGGTTCCCTAGGGAATGAGCAGTACTTC.

The chain combines TRBV5-1 with TRBJ1-1; 7 bases agree with TRBD1. There are 14 residues in the CDR3. V lost 3 bases, J lost 4 bases, and 6 bases stayed unmatched. In germline, CDR1 is SGHRS, CDR2 YFSETQ. The CDR3 protein is CASSSQTGSTEAFF. The CDR3, as DNA: TGCGCCAGCAGCTCACAGACAGGGTCCACTGAAGCTTTCTTT.

The chain combines TRBV7-2 with TRBJ2-7; 12 bases are shared with TRBD2. The CDR3 is made up of 16 amino acids. Germline V CDR1 and CDR2: SGHTA, FQGNSA. The junction had 9 bases not matched to a gene; V was cut back by 5 bases and J by 4 bases. The CDR3 DNA reads TGTGCCAGCAGCCCCGCCCGACTAGCGGGGGATTACGAGCAGTACTTC. Translating it yields CASSPARLAGDYEQYF.

This clonotype was recorded many times. This sequence joins TRBV4-3 and TRBJ1-2; D might be TRBD1 (6 bases). Germline loops: CDR1 LGHNA, CDR2 YSLEER. The ends were cut back, 0 bases at V and 2 bases at J, with 10 bases in the middle. The CDR3 is made up of 15 amino acids. The CDR3 region has the DNA TGCGCCAGCAGCCAAGAGGCCAGGGGCAACTATGGCTACACCTTC. It is translated as CASSQEARGNYGYTF.

The chain is built from TRBV2 and TRBJ2-1; 7 nucleotides align to TRBD2. The germline gives CDR1 SNHLY, CDR2 FYNNEI. The CDR3 totals 13 residues. Trimming removed 6 bases from V and 11 bases from J; junction bases left unmatched: 10. CDR3 residues: CASRGGVENQQFF. Here the CDR3 DNA reads TGTGCCAGCAGGGGGGGGGTCGAAAACCAGCAGTTCTTC.

The V gene is TRBV7-3, the J gene TRBJ2-1; 9 nucleotides align to TRBD2. The V segment lost 4 bases and the J segment 8 bases; nucleotides outside the gene matches: 9. The CDR3 is 15 amino acids. Germline V CDR1 and CDR2: SGHTA, FQGTGA. CDR3 sequence reads: CASSSSSGVGYEQFF. CDR3 coding DNA: TGTGCCAGCAGCTCCTCTAGCGGGGTCGGATATGAGCAGTTCTTC.

This clonotype was observed a handful of times. The chain employs TRBV3-1 and TRBJ2-3; D could derive from TRBD1 or TRBD2 (6 bases each). The CDR3 contains 13 residues. Germline lookup yields CDR1 LGHDT and CDR2 YNNKEL (reference sequence). V lost 2 bases and J 7 bases, leaving 10 bases between the germline ends. CDR3 DNA: TGTGCCAGCAGCCAACCGGGGGCGCATACGCAGTATTTT. It encodes CASSQPGAHTQYF.

CDR3 sequence (DNA): TGCGCCAGCAGCTTGGCCGGGAGGAATAGAGGGGACACTGAAGCTTTCTTT. Encoded protein: CASSLAGRNRGDTEAFF. This sequence joins TRBV5-1 and TRBJ1-1, with D perhaps matching TRBD1 (5 bases). Per the germline V gene, CDR1 is SGHRS and CDR2 is YFSETQ. The CDR3 runs 17 residues. V was shortened by 0 bases and J by 3 bases, with 18 bases between the two germline ends.

In this sample, this clonotype turned up a few times. This chain joins TRBV7-2 and TRBJ2-1, with TRBD2 identical over 7 bases. The germline V gene has CDR1 SGHTA and CDR2 FQGNSA. The CDR3 is 15 residues long. Trimming cost V 6 bases and J 4 bases; bases outside gene matches: 9. Here the CDR3 reads CASSLKTGGYNEQFF. CDR3 DNA: TGTGCCAGCAGTCTTAAGACGGGGGGATACAATGAGCAGTTCTTC.

The rearrangement uses TRBV7-9 and TRBJ1-2, with D possibly TRBD1 on 6 matching bases. Germline CDR1 reads SEHNR; CDR2 reads FQNEAQ (reference sequence). The CDR3 is made up of 15 amino acids. V dropped 5 bases and J dropped 7 bases, with 20 bases sitting between them. CDR3 region: CASSGPRDTGPGYTF. The DNA for the CDR3 is TGTGCCAGCAGCGGGCCTCGGGACACTGGGCCTGGCTACACCTTC. Based on the CDR3 plus reference TRBV7-9 and TRBJ1-2, the full variable domain is DTGVSQNPRHKITKRGQNVTFRCDPISEHNRLYWYRQTLGQGPEFLTYFQNEAQLEKSRLLSDRFSAERPKGSFSTLEIQRTEQGDSAMYLCASSGPRDTGPGYTFGSGTRLTVV.

This clonotype was counted a few times. The rearrangement uses TRBV28 and TRBJ1-4; a weak D match, TRBD1 (5 bases). V dropped 3 bases and J dropped 8 bases, with 16 bases sitting between them. Per the germline V gene, CDR1 is MDHEN and CDR2 is SYDVKM. This CDR3 comprises 15 residues. The CDR3 DNA follows: TGTGCCAGCAGTTTTCTATTGCAGGGAGGGGAAAAACTGTTTTTT. This encodes CASSFLLQGGEKLFF.